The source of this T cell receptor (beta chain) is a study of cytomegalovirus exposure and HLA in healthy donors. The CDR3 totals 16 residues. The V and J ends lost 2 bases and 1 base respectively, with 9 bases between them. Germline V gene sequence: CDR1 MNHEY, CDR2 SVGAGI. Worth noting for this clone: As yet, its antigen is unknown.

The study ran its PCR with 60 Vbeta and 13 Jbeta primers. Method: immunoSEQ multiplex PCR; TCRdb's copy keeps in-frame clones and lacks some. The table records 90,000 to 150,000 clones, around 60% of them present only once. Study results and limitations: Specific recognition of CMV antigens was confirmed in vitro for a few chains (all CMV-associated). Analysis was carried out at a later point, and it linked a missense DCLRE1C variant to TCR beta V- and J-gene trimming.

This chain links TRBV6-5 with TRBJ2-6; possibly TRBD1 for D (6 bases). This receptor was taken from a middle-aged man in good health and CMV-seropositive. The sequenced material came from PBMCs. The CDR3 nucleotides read TGTGCCAGCAGTTACCCACAGGGTTCTGGGGCCAACGTCCTGACTTTC. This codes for CASSYPQGSGANVLTF.